This is a list of T cell receptor beta chains from one sample in a study of cytomegalovirus exposure and HLA in healthy donors. Sequenced by immunoSEQ multiplex PCR; TCRdb stores in-frame clones only, minus some. The table shows approximately 150,000 clones, with 75% to 80% occurring only once. Sequencing was carried out using PBMCs. These TCRs come from a woman aged 25-40 years in good health and CMV-seronegative. Each CDR3 is given with its conserved first and last residue. The order of the fields is clone size, D gene, J gene, CDR3 length, V gene, CDR3 DNA, CDR3 protein. The D gene is left open where the match is weak. Some rows have no size entry. The others give once, few or many, or a class for an expanded clone.

abundance: NA
d_gene: TRBD1
j_gene: TRBJ2-7
len: 13
v_gene: TRBV6-1
CDR3nt: TGTGCCAGCAGGGAAAACAGGGGCTACGAGCAGTACTTC
CDR3aa: CASRENRGYEQYF

abundance: NA
d_gene: TRBD1
j_gene: TRBJ1-2
len: 15
v_gene: TRBV5-5
CDR3nt: TGTGCCAGCAGACCCACAGGGGGTAACTACTATGGCTACACCTTC
CDR3aa: CASRPTGGNYYGYTF

abundance: NA
d_gene: NA
j_gene: TRBJ2-7
len: 16
v_gene: TRBV27
CDR3nt: TGTGCCAGCAGTCCGGCCTGGGCGGGGCCTTTCTACGAGCAGTACTTC
CDR3aa: CASSPAWAGPFYEQYF

abundance: NA
d_gene: NA
j_gene: TRBJ2-7
len: 12
v_gene: TRBV2
CDR3nt: TGTGCCAGTTTGACTATTCTGAGGGAGCAGTACTTC
CDR3aa: CASLTILREQYF

abundance: NA
d_gene: NA
j_gene: TRBJ2-3
len: 13
v_gene: TRBV28
CDR3nt: TGTGCCAGCAGTCTCGGGGGAACAGATACGCAGTATTTT
CDR3aa: CASSLGGTDTQYF

abundance: NA
d_gene: NA
j_gene: TRBJ2-7
len: 14
v_gene: TRBV11-1
CDR3nt: TGTGCCAGCAGCTTAGAAACCGAGTCCTACGAGCAGTACTTC
CDR3aa: CASSLETESYEQYF

abundance: NA
d_gene: TRBD1
j_gene: TRBJ1-1
len: 14
v_gene: TRBV9
CDR3nt: TGTGCCAGCAGCGTAGAAACAGGGGGCACTGAAGCTTTCTTT
CDR3aa: CASSVETGGTEAFF

abundance: NA
d_gene: NA
j_gene: TRBJ1-5
len: 15
v_gene: TRBV6-6
CDR3nt: TGTGCCAGCAGAAACTCGATTTATAGCAATCAGCCCCAGCATTTT
CDR3aa: CASRNSIYSNQPQHF

abundance: once
d_gene: TRBD2
j_gene: TRBJ2-7
len: 16
v_gene: TRBV7-3
CDR3nt: TGTGCCAGCAGCTTAGAGGGAGGGACGAGCTCCTACGAGCAGTACTTC
CDR3aa: CASSLEGGTSSYEQYF

abundance: NA
d_gene: NA
j_gene: TRBJ2-7
len: 14
v_gene: TRBV5-4
CDR3nt: TGTGCCAGCAGCTTGGGGGGGCTATCCTACGAGCAGTACTTC
CDR3aa: CASSLGGLSYEQYF

abundance: few
d_gene: TRBD1
j_gene: TRBJ2-1
len: 13
v_gene: TRBV11-3
CDR3nt: TGTGCCAGCAGCTCGACAGGGGTGGGTGAGCAGTTCTTC
CDR3aa: CASSSTGVGEQFF

abundance: NA
d_gene: TRBD1
j_gene: TRBJ1-5
len: 14
v_gene: TRBV7-9
CDR3nt: TGTGCCAGCAGCGAGGACAGGGGGTATCAGCCCCAGCATTTT
CDR3aa: CASSEDRGYQPQHF

abundance: NA
d_gene: TRBD1
j_gene: TRBJ1-1
len: 17
v_gene: TRBV15
CDR3nt: TGTGCCACCAGCAGAGATAGGGACAGCAAGACCCGGAGGGGAGCTTTCTTT
CDR3aa: CATSRDRDSKTRRGAFF

abundance: NA
d_gene: NA
j_gene: TRBJ2-7
len: 14
v_gene: TRBV7-8
CDR3nt: TGTGCCAGCAGAACCGGGACACTTTCCTACGAGCAGTACTTC
CDR3aa: CASRTGTLSYEQYF

abundance: NA
d_gene: TRBD2
j_gene: TRBJ2-1
len: 16
v_gene: TRBV7-3
CDR3nt: TGTGCCAGCAGCTTATCCCTAGGCGCGGGGGACAATGAGCAGTTCTTC
CDR3aa: CASSLSLGAGDNEQFF

abundance: NA
d_gene: TRBD1
j_gene: TRBJ1-1
len: 15
v_gene: TRBV9
CDR3nt: TGTGCCAGCAGCGCTTCTACAGGGGCCAACACTGAAGCTTTCTTT
CDR3aa: CASSASTGANTEAFF

abundance: NA
d_gene: TRBD1
j_gene: TRBJ2-5
len: 15
v_gene: TRBV29-1
CDR3nt: TGCAGCGTTGGACAGGGAGTATTAAGCGGAGAGACCCAGTACTTC
CDR3aa: CSVGQGVLSGETQYF

abundance: NA
d_gene: NA
j_gene: TRBJ1-1
len: 13
v_gene: TRBV9
CDR3nt: TGTGCCAGCAGCGCGGCGACAGGCACTGAAGCTTTCTTT
CDR3aa: CASSAATGTEAFF

abundance: NA
d_gene: NA
j_gene: TRBJ1-1
len: 14
v_gene: TRBV6-6
CDR3nt: TGTGCCAGCAGTCCGCAGGGTAGGAACACTGAAGCTTTCTTT
CDR3aa: CASSPQGRNTEAFF

abundance: NA
d_gene: NA
j_gene: TRBJ2-7
len: 14
v_gene: TRBV11-3
CDR3nt: TGTGCCAGCAGCTTGAAGGAGGGTCCCTACGAGCAGTACTTC
CDR3aa: CASSLKEGPYEQYF

abundance: NA
d_gene: TRBD1
j_gene: TRBJ1-6
len: 14
v_gene: TRBV27
CDR3nt: TGTGCCAGCAGTCCCACCTGGACAGGGATCACCCTCCACTTT
CDR3aa: CASSPTWTGITLHF

abundance: NA
d_gene: TRBD2
j_gene: TRBJ2-7
len: 15
v_gene: TRBV19
CDR3nt: TGTGCCAGTAGTATCACGGCGGGGGGTTCCTACGAGCAGTACTTC
CDR3aa: CASSITAGGSYEQYF

abundance: NA
d_gene: TRBD1
j_gene: TRBJ2-7
len: 13
v_gene: TRBV18
CDR3nt: TGTGCCAGCTCACCGGCAGGGGGCTACGAGCAGTACTTC
CDR3aa: CASSPAGGYEQYF

abundance: NA
d_gene: NA
j_gene: TRBJ1-6
len: 14
v_gene: TRBV5-1
CDR3nt: TGCGCCAGCAGCCCCGGGGATGTCAATTCACCCCTCCACTTT
CDR3aa: CASSPGDVNSPLHF

abundance: NA
d_gene: TRBD1
j_gene: TRBJ2-7
len: 14
v_gene: TRBV7-6
CDR3nt: TGTGCCAGCAGCTTCGGGACAGATTACGACGAGCAGTACTTC
CDR3aa: CASSFGTDYDEQYF

abundance: NA
d_gene: NA
j_gene: TRBJ1-1
len: 14
v_gene: TRBV4-1
CDR3nt: TGCGCCAGCAGCCAAGAAACAGCGAACACTGAAGCTTTCTTT
CDR3aa: CASSQETANTEAFF

abundance: NA
d_gene: TRBD2
j_gene: TRBJ2-2
len: 14
v_gene: TRBV6-6
CDR3nt: TGTGCCAGCAGTTACTTTGGGGGGGCCGGGGAGCTGTTTTTT
CDR3aa: CASSYFGGAGELFF

abundance: NA
d_gene: NA
j_gene: TRBJ1-3
len: 18
v_gene: TRBV19
CDR3nt: TGTGCCAGTAGTGCCCGGGACATTACATCGGGCTCTGGAAACACCATATATTTT
CDR3aa: CASSARDITSGSGNTIYF

abundance: NA
d_gene: NA
j_gene: TRBJ1-1
len: 13
v_gene: TRBV10-2
CDR3nt: TGCGCCAGCACCAGAAAAGGGGGCACTGAAGCTTTCTTT
CDR3aa: CASTRKGGTEAFF

abundance: NA
d_gene: TRBD1
j_gene: TRBJ1-1
len: 14
v_gene: TRBV10-3
CDR3nt: TGTGCCATCAGTCCAGGACAGGGAACCACTGAAGCTTTCTTT
CDR3aa: CAISPGQGTTEAFF

abundance: few
d_gene: NA
j_gene: TRBJ2-3
len: 14
v_gene: TRBV6-1
CDR3nt: TGTGCCAGCAGGATCACCCAGAGGGCCGATACGCAGTATTTT
CDR3aa: CASRITQRADTQYF

abundance: NA
d_gene: TRBD2
j_gene: TRBJ2-7
len: 16
v_gene: TRBV5-6
CDR3nt: TGTGCCAGCACGAGGTGGGGGGGGGATTACTCCTACGAGCAGTACTTC
CDR3aa: CASTRWGGDYSYEQYF

abundance: NA
d_gene: NA
j_gene: TRBJ1-5
len: 13
v_gene: TRBV30
CDR3nt: TGTGCCTGGAATGGTGGGGCAGGCCAGCCCCAGCATTTT
CDR3aa: CAWNGGAGQPQHF

abundance: NA
d_gene: NA
j_gene: TRBJ1-5
len: 16
v_gene: TRBV5-1
CDR3nt: TGCGCCAGCAGCCCAGGGGCCATCAGGGGCAATCAGCCCCAGCATTTT
CDR3aa: CASSPGAIRGNQPQHF

abundance: NA
d_gene: TRBD1
j_gene: TRBJ1-1
len: 15
v_gene: TRBV6-6
CDR3nt: TGTGCCAGCTACCCCGCCGGGACAGTGAACACTGAAGCTTTCTTT
CDR3aa: CASYPAGTVNTEAFF

abundance: NA
d_gene: NA
j_gene: TRBJ1-5
len: 16
v_gene: TRBV4-1
CDR3nt: TGCGCCAGCAGCCAAACCACGGGAGCCTCTCATCAGCCCCAGCATTTT
CDR3aa: CASSQTTGASHQPQHF

abundance: NA
d_gene: TRBD1
j_gene: TRBJ1-1
len: 15
v_gene: TRBV5-1
CDR3nt: TGCGCCAGCAGCGAACCTTACAGGGGGCCGACTGAAGCTTTCTTT
CDR3aa: CASSEPYRGPTEAFF

abundance: NA
d_gene: NA
j_gene: TRBJ1-5
len: 17
v_gene: TRBV7-8
CDR3nt: TGTGCCAGCAGCCTCAACAGGGTTTCAAGTAGCAATCAGCCCCAGCATTTT
CDR3aa: CASSLNRVSSSNQPQHF

abundance: NA
d_gene: NA
j_gene: TRBJ1-2
len: 10
v_gene: TRBV20-1
CDR3nt: TGCAGTGCTAGCGGCCAGGTGACCACCTTC
CDR3aa: CSASGQVTTF

abundance: once
d_gene: TRBD2
j_gene: TRBJ2-1
len: 15
v_gene: TRBV6-1
CDR3nt: TGTGCCAGCACGAAAGGACTAGCGGGGCCCCAAGAGCAGTTCTTC
CDR3aa: CASTKGLAGPQEQFF

abundance: few
d_gene: TRBD1
j_gene: TRBJ2-3
len: 15
v_gene: TRBV25-1
CDR3nt: TGTGCCAGCAGTGAGTGGACAGGTAGCACAGATACGCAGTATTTT
CDR3aa: CASSEWTGSTDTQYF

abundance: NA
d_gene: NA
j_gene: TRBJ2-7
len: 15
v_gene: TRBV15
CDR3nt: TGTGCCACCAGCAGAGATAGACAGGTTACCTACGAGCAGTACTTC
CDR3aa: CATSRDRQVTYEQYF

abundance: NA
d_gene: TRBD1
j_gene: TRBJ2-7
len: 16
v_gene: TRBV6-1
CDR3nt: TGTGCCAGCAGTGCCGGACAGGGGGAAGTTTCCTACGAGCAGTACTTC
CDR3aa: CASSAGQGEVSYEQYF

abundance: NA
d_gene: TRBD1
j_gene: TRBJ1-1
len: 16
v_gene: TRBV27
CDR3nt: TGTGCCAGCAGTTCCCGGGACAGGGTTATGAACACTGAAGCTTTCTTT
CDR3aa: CASSSRDRVMNTEAFF

abundance: NA
d_gene: NA
j_gene: TRBJ1-5
len: 18
v_gene: TRBV2
CDR3nt: TGTGCCAGCACCGAAGCAGGACTCGTAAGGGATAGCAATCAGCCCCAGCATTTT
CDR3aa: CASTEAGLVRDSNQPQHF

abundance: NA
d_gene: NA
j_gene: TRBJ2-2
len: 15
v_gene: TRBV7-3
CDR3nt: TGTGCCAGCAGCTCACTTGGGGGGGCCCCCGGGGAGCTGTTTTTT
CDR3aa: CASSSLGGAPGELFF

abundance: NA
d_gene: TRBD1
j_gene: TRBJ2-1
len: 15
v_gene: TRBV7-3
CDR3nt: TGTGCCAGCAGCGATTCCAGGGGGTTCTACAATGAGCAGTTCTTC
CDR3aa: CASSDSRGFYNEQFF

abundance: NA
d_gene: TRBD2
j_gene: TRBJ2-7
len: 14
v_gene: TRBV7-6
CDR3nt: TGTGCCAGCAGCCGAATAGCGGGGACCTACGAGCAGTACTTC
CDR3aa: CASSRIAGTYEQYF

abundance: NA
d_gene: NA
j_gene: TRBJ1-1
len: 14
v_gene: TRBV27
CDR3nt: TGTGCCAGCGGCGACCTATCGACGGGGGGAGGTGCTTTCTTT
CDR3aa: CASGDLSTGGGAFF

abundance: NA
d_gene: NA
j_gene: TRBJ2-2
len: 16
v_gene: TRBV6-5
CDR3nt: TGTGCCAGCAGTTACCTAGTTGGAGGGAACACCGGGGAGCTGTTTTTT
CDR3aa: CASSYLVGGNTGELFF

abundance: NA
d_gene: TRBD2
j_gene: TRBJ2-2
len: 16
v_gene: TRBV7-3
CDR3nt: TGTGCCAGCAGCCTAAGCGGGGGCCTAAACACCGGGGAGCTGTTTTTT
CDR3aa: CASSLSGGLNTGELFF

abundance: NA
d_gene: TRBD1
j_gene: TRBJ1-2
len: 16
v_gene: TRBV11-1
CDR3nt: TGTGCCAGCAGCGACCCCCCCGGGACAGGGGGCTATGGCTACACCTTC
CDR3aa: CASSDPPGTGGYGYTF

abundance: NA
d_gene: TRBD2
j_gene: TRBJ2-5
len: 15
v_gene: TRBV9
CDR3nt: TGTGCCAGCAGCGTACAGGGAGGGCGGGACGAGACCCAGTACTTC
CDR3aa: CASSVQGGRDETQYF

abundance: NA
d_gene: NA
j_gene: TRBJ1-1
len: 14
v_gene: TRBV7-6
CDR3nt: TGTGCCAGCAGCTTTGGCGGGAAACGGACTGAAGCTTTCTTT
CDR3aa: CASSFGGKRTEAFF

abundance: NA
d_gene: NA
j_gene: TRBJ2-2
len: 15
v_gene: TRBV4-3
CDR3nt: TGCGCCAGCAGCAATATTAACGGGAACACCGGGGAGCTGTTTTTT
CDR3aa: CASSNINGNTGELFF

abundance: once
d_gene: TRBD2
j_gene: TRBJ2-5
len: 15
v_gene: TRBV7-3
CDR3nt: TGTGCCAGCAGCCTGCAAGCGGGGGGGCTAGAGACCCAGTACTTC
CDR3aa: CASSLQAGGLETQYF

abundance: NA
d_gene: TRBD1
j_gene: TRBJ1-2
len: 17
v_gene: TRBV5-4
CDR3nt: TGTGCCAGCAGCCTGGGGACAGGGGGATTTGGGGGCTATGGCTACACCTTC
CDR3aa: CASSLGTGGFGGYGYTF